These 8 T cell receptor beta chains share one sample of origin, sequenced in a study of CD8+ T cells in alopecia areata. Sample treatment: oral pan-JAK inhibitor, 5-10 mg twice daily. RNA was isolated and reverse transcribed to cDNA, the sequencing template. Libraries were prepared by immunoSEQ multiplex PCR; TCRdb keeps only in-frame clonotypes and omits some of them. The data contain approximately 110,000 clones, roughly 55% of them singletons. Specimen: CD8+ T cells sorted from blood, collected at week 24, from a patient treated with tofacitinib. These receptors were collected from a human donor with alopecia areata.

The rearrangement uses TRBV6-5 and TRBJ1-6; D ambiguous. The V end lost 6 bases, the J end lost 8 bases, and 14 bases lay between the germline ends. Germline V CDR1 and CDR2: MNHEY, SVGAGI. This CDR3 spans 14 amino acids. The CDR3 loop is CASSPGSPHSPLHF. Written as DNA, the CDR3 is TGTGCCAGCAGCCCCGGGAGTCCCCATTCACCCCTCCACTTT.

This clone was counted a few times. The CDR3 sequence: CASSQPGVRGYTF. The CDR3, as DNA: TGCGCCAGCAGCCAACCGGGAGTACGGGGCTACACCTTC. The V gene is TRBV4-1, the J gene TRBJ1-2; no firm D call. Germline V CDR1 and CDR2: MGHRA, YSYEKL. Trimming left V 2 bases short and J 8 bases short, with 12 bases between. This CDR3 has 13 residues.

The sample holds a few counts of this clone. CDR3 coding DNA: TGTGCCAGCAGCTCCGATTGGGCAGATACGCAGTATTTT. Protein sequence: CASSSDWADTQYF. The V gene is TRBV6-6, the J gene TRBJ2-3; unclear D gene. The CDR3 runs to 13 residues. The V end lost 6 bases, the J end lost 4 bases, and 11 bases lay between the germline ends. The germline V gene encodes CDR1 MNHNY and CDR2 SVGAGI (reference sequence).

The chain uses TRBV5-6 and TRBJ2-7; D remains ambiguous. V was trimmed by 0 bases and J by 6 bases, leaving 4 bases between them. Germline CDR1 SGHDT, CDR2 YYEEEE. CDR3 size: 11 residues. The CDR3 DNA reads as TGTGCCAGCAGCTTGGACTCCGAGCAGTACTTC. Translation: CASSLDSEQYF.

The chain recombines TRBV29-1 with TRBJ1-2; D remains unclear. The CDR3 runs 17 residues. The germline CDR1 and CDR2 sequences are SQVTM and ANQGSEA. Deletions cut 0 bases from V and 2 bases from J, with 19 bases between. The CDR3 nucleotides read TGCAGCGTTGAAGATCTGGTTACGAGACGGAGGAACTATGGCTACACCTTC. This gives the protein CSVEDLVTRRRNYGYTF.

This chain uses TRBV5-4 with TRBJ2-2, with 8 bases identical to TRBD2. The CDR3 consists of 15 residues. Looked up from germline, CDR1 is SGHNT and CDR2 is YYREEE (reference sequence). Trimming at V came to 3 bases and at J to 2 bases, leaving 3 bases not matched to a gene. Written as DNA, the CDR3 is TGTGCCAGCAGCTCCGGGAGGGATAACACCGGGGAGCTGTTTTTT. Protein product: CASSSGRDNTGELFF.

In this sample, this clone turned up a few times. Additional DNA sequences in this sample encode the identical CDR3. The chain employs TRBV9 and TRBJ1-5; D gene uncertain. Trimming cost V 0 bases and J 2 bases, with 3 bases left between them. Germline loops: CDR1 SGDLS, CDR2 YYNGEE. CDR3 length: 13 amino acids. The CDR3 coding sequence is TGTGCCAGCAGCGTAGACGGCAATCAGCCCCAGCATTTT. Residues: CASSVDGNQPQHF. The full variable domain, with the rest looked up from reference TRBV9 and TRBJ1-5, is DSGVTQTPKHLITATGQRVTLRCSPRSGDLSVYWYQQSLDQGLQFLIQYYNGEERAKGNILERFSAQQFPDLHSELNLSSLELGDSALYFCASSVDGNQPQHFGDGTRLSIL.

This sequence joins TRBV27 and TRBJ2-3; 7 bases match TRBD1. Germline V gene data show CDR1 as MNHEY and CDR2 as SMNVEV (reference sequence). This CDR3 contains 14 residues. Trimming took 3 bases from V and 3 from J; bases not matched to a gene: 3. The CDR3 DNA is TGTGCCAGCAGTTTGATACAGGGGACAGATACGCAGTATTTT. It is translated as CASSLIQGTDTQYF.